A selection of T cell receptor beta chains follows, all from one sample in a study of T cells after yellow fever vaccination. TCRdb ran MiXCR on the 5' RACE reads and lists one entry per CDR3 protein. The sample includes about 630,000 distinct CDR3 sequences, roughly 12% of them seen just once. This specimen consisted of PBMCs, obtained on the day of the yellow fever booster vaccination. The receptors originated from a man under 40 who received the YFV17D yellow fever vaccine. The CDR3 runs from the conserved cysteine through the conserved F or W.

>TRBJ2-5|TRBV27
CASSLGTDEETQYF
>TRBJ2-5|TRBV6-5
CASSYRDRGRLGETQYF
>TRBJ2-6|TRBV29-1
CSVIGQGGSSGANVLTF
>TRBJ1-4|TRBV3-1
CASTPSVATNEKLFF
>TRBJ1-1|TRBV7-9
CASRPRTGGLTEAFF
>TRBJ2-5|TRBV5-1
CASGTGTQETQYF
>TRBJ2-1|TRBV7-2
CASSKQTGSSYNEQFF
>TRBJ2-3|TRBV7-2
CASSPPRHTQYF
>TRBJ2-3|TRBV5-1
CASTQDRGDTDTQYF
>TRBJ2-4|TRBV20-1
CSARETGVAKNIQYF
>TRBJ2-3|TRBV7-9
CASSDRTSPDTQYF
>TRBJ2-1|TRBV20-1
CCARDPLGAGEYNEQFF
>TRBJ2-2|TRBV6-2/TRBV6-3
CASSSGWGADQNTGELFF
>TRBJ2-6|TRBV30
CAWRGQPSGANVLTF
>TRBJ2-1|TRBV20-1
CSARSRTSGTSYNEQFF
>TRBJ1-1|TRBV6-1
CASHPWGAAEAFF
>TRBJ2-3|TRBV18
CASSPWGADTQYF
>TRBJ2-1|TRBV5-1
CASSPGGAGGSYNEQFF
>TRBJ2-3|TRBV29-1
CSTLLADKNTDTQYF
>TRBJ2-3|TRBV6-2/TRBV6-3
CASSYPFGEGAVDTQYF
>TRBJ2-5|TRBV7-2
CASSSPPGGETQYF
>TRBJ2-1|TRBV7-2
CASSAQGLAGAVEQFF
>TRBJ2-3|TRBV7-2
CASSQTGTAYTQYF
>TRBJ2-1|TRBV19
CASSLIAGTYNEQFF
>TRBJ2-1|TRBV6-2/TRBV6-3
CASSPGLAGGPMGNEQFF
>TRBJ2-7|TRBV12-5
CASGFSRADYEQYF
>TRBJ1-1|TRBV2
CASGTGTATFF
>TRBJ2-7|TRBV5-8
CASSFPGLAGGNYEQYF
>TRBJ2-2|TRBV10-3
CAISHDRDTGELFF
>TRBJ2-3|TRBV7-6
CASSRLPSTDTQYF
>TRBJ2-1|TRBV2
CAGDEDRTYNEQFF
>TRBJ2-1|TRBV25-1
CASRQYSYNEQFF
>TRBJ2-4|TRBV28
CASSSTGKANIQYF
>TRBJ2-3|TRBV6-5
CASSYSAGPADTQYF
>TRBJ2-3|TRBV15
CATSRGGKRVYTQYF
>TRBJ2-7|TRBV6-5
CASSYPPVRETYEQYF
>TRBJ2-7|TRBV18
CASSSAGGEQYF
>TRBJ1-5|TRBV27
CASSPAVWQQNQPQHF
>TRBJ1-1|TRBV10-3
CAYRGRQDTEAFF
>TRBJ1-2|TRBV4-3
CASSHRDRDYGYTF
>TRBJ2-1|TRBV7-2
CASSLTSGSSEQFF
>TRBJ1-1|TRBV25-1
CASRVDLNTEAFF
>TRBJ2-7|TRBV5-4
CASSFALEGDEQYF
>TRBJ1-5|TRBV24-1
CATSDPGAGQPQHF
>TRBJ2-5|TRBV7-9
CASSLTTGGGETQYF
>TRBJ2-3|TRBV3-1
CASSQGETSGRGDTQYF
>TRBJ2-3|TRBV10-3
CAISETLAGGADTQYF
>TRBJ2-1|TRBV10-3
CAISELAGYNEQFF
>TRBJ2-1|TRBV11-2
CASSLNLAVPGEAYNEQFF
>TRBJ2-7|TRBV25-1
CASSVGVGSSRGEQYF
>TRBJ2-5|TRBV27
CASSASWTSGRLRETQYF
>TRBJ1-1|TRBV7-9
CASSNDAMAEAFF
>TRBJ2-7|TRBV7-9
CASSLAGVGEQYF
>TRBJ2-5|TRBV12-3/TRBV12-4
CASSKALGETQYF
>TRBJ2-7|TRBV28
CASTGSNEQYF
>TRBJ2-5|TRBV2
CASSGLQRAQETQYF